This TCR beta chain was captured in a study of blood T cell repertoires in COVID-19. Study-wide context: Material from acute and convalescent COVID-19 was sourced from the United States, Italy and Spain. PBMCs, B-cell-depleted T cells, or T cells provided the cDNA or gDNA that made up the material.

On this clone: This sample includes further DNA sequences coding for the same CDR3.

This CDR3 is built from 15 residues. Trimming cost V 0 bases and J 2 bases; bases outside gene matches: 3. Germline V gives CDR1 SGDLS, CDR2 YYNGEE. The table came from immunoSEQ multiplex PCR; TCRdb's copy has only in-frame clones and leaves some out. The profile covers 200,000 to 250,000 clones, with approximately 84% appearing a single time and roughly 3% taken by the ten largest. V usage is TRBV9 and J usage is TRBJ2-7; 9 nucleotides agree with TRBD2. The clonotype was recovered from a woman under 40 who had recovered from COVID-19. The sequenced sample consisted of peripheral blood. The CDR3 protein is CASSVGAGGPYEQYF. DNA of the CDR3: TGTGCCAGCAGCGTAGGAGCGGGAGGACCCTACGAGCAGTACTTC.